This entry describes one T cell receptor beta chain. As yet, its antigen is unknown. TCRdb passed the 5' RACE reads through MiXCR, listing each CDR3 protein once. This sample yields 200,000 or so distinct CDR3 sequences, of which 10% to 15% are seen a single time; more than 9.5% belongs to the top ten. The data were taken from a study of CD8 T cells in ankylosing spondylitis. Study-level results: Disease-linked clones were reportedly significantly enriched in matched ankylosing spondylitis synovial fluid.

CDR1 LGHNA and CDR2 YSLEER come from the germline V gene. This CDR3 is built from 15 residues. The germline V and J ends were trimmed by 4 bases and 5 bases, with 14 bases remaining between them. The sample was blood, either unsorted or a sorted T cell fraction (not recorded which). The V gene is TRBV4-3, the J gene TRBJ1-4, with D tentatively TRBD1 (5 bases). The source of this sequence is a female donor with ankylosing spondylitis or in good health (not recorded which). CDR3 in DNA: TGCGCCAGCAGCCGCAGCAGGGTCCCGAATGAAAAACTGTTTTTT. Its translation: CASSRSRVPNEKLFF.